Presented here are 19 T cell receptor beta chains from one specimen sequenced in a study of shared clonotypes between healthy human individuals. Libraries were prepared by immunoSEQ multiplex PCR; TCRdb keeps only in-frame clonotypes and omits some of them. The sample contains 2 million to 3 million clones, over 85% of which appear only once. Sequencing was performed on naive CD4+ T cells from PBMCs. Subset in this sample: CD45RA+ positively selected. The receptor set was obtained from a man between 18 and 29 years old in good health. Some clones in this sample may be carry-over from other donors' samples.

The chain combines TRBV27 with TRBJ2-7, with D possibly matching TRBD1 (5 bases). V dropped 4 bases and J dropped 6 bases, with 19 bases sitting between them. Germline V lookup: CDR1 MNHEY, CDR2 SMNVEV (reference sequence). The CDR3 is 15 amino acids. CDR3 nucleotides: TGTGCCAGCAGTTCACAACAGGTTCGGACGGTCGAGCAGTACTTC. Its translation is CASSSQQVRTVEQYF.

The rearrangement joins TRBV4-2 to TRBJ2-7; 14 bases map to TRBD2. Germline-derived CDR1 and CDR2 are LGHNA and YNFKEQ. The CDR3 runs 17 residues. The ends lost 2 bases at V and 2 bases at J; junction bases unmatched: 5. CDR3 DNA: TGTGCCAGCAGCCAAAGACTAGCGGGAGGGACCCCCTACGAGCAGTACTTC. Translated, it gives CASSQRLAGGTPYEQYF.

This clone was picked up one time. The chain carries TRBV5-1 and TRBJ2-1; 9 bases are shared with TRBD2. V dropped 3 bases and J dropped 0; count of bases not matched to a gene: 10. The CDR3 sequence is 18 residues long. Per germline, CDR1 SGHRS and CDR2 YFSETQ. The CDR3 protein is CASSSGGLAGSSYNEQFF. CDR3 coding DNA: TGCGCCAGCAGCTCCGGGGGGCTAGCGGGAAGCTCCTACAATGAGCAGTTCTTC.

V gene TRBV7-2 combines with J gene TRBJ1-1; TRBD1 matches at 11 bases. The CDR3 has 16 amino acids. Germline values: CDR1 SGHTA, CDR2 FQGNSA. The V gene end was trimmed by 4 bases and the J gene end by 3 bases; junction bases not matched to a gene: 7. CDR3 sequence reads: CASSSLGQGVYTEAFF. The CDR3 DNA reads as TGTGCCAGCAGCTCGCTGGGACAGGGGGTTTACACTGAAGCTTTCTTT.

The V and J genes are TRBV5-4 and TRBJ2-1; D tentatively reads TRBD1 or TRBD2 (6 bases each). The length of the CDR3 is 17 residues. The V gene lost 0 bases and the J gene lost 3 bases, with 16 bases spanning the gap. The germline V gene has CDR1 SGHNT and CDR2 YYREEE (reference sequence). CDR3 sequence (DNA): TGTGCCAGCAGCTTGGGGGGGGCCCTGGGCATCTACAATGAGCAGTTCTTC. This sequence encodes CASSLGGALGIYNEQFF. The entire variable domain, with the rest obtained from reference TRBV5-4 and TRBJ2-1, is as follows: ETGVTQSPTHLIKTRGQQVTLRCSSQSGHNTVSWYQQALGQGPQFIFQYYREEENGRGNFPPRFSGLQFPNYSSELNVNALELDDSALYLCASSLGGALGIYNEQFFGPGTRLTVL.

The chain recombines TRBV5-1 with TRBJ2-5, with unresolved D. The J call may be wrong; the DNA end is better matched by TRBJ2-7. CDR3 size: 12 residues. Germline assignment: CDR1 SGHRS and CDR2 YFSETQ. The CDR3: CASSLPAYEQYF. Written as DNA, the CDR3 is TGCGCCAGCAGCCTTCCAGCCTACGAGCAGTACTTC.

This chain joins TRBV5-8 and TRBJ2-5, with a possible D match to TRBD2 (5 bases). Looked up from germline, CDR1 is SGHTS and CDR2 is YDEGEE. This CDR3 region has 15 residues. V lost 0 bases and J 5 bases, leaving 14 bases between the germline ends. The CDR3 reads CASSLGGFRRETQYF. CDR3 nucleotide sequence: TGTGCCAGCAGCTTGGGCGGGTTCAGACGGGAGACCCAGTACTTC. Looking up the rest from reference TRBV5-8 and TRBJ2-5 gives the full variable domain: EAGVTQSPTHLIKTRGQQATLRCSPISGHTSVYWYQQALGLGLQFLLWYDEGEERNRGNFPPRFSGRQFPNYSSELNVNALELEDSALYLCASSLGGFRRETQYFGPGTRLLVL.

The genes are TRBV4-2 and TRBJ2-2; TRBD2 matches 12 bases. The CDR3 extends over 18 amino acids. Looked up from germline, CDR1 is LGHNA and CDR2 is YNFKEQ. V gave up 3 bases and J gave up 6 bases; unmatched junction bases: 11. This CDR3 reads CASSQVSLAGGVPGELFF. Written as DNA, the CDR3 is TGTGCCAGCAGCCAGGTGTCGCTAGCGGGAGGGGTCCCCGGGGAGCTGTTTTTT.

This clone was seen only once. The same CDR3 also results from other DNA sequences found in this sample. The rearrangement uses TRBV6-6 and TRBJ1-4, with unresolved D. The CDR3 consists of 15 residues. V was trimmed by 5 bases and J by 0 bases, leaving 10 bases between them. From germline, CDR1 is MNHNY and CDR2 SVGAGI (reference sequence). The CDR3, as DNA: TGTGCCAGCAGTCCCGGTGGGGCAACTAATGAAAAACTGTTTTTT. Translated, it gives CASSPGGATNEKLFF.

The rearrangement links TRBV18 to TRBJ2-2; D is uncertain. Germline V lookup: CDR1 KGHSH, CDR2 LQKENI. Deletions cut 2 bases from V and 6 bases from J, with 16 bases between. CDR3 length equals 16 residues. Here the CDR3 reads CASSPTPAEKPGELFF. The CDR3 nucleotides are TGTGCCAGCTCACCAACGCCGGCGGAGAAGCCCGGGGAGCTGTTTTTT.

V and J are TRBV19 and TRBJ1-5; the D gene is possibly TRBD1 (5 bases). CDR1 and CDR2 from the germline V gene are LNHDA and SQIVND (reference sequence). This CDR3 is built from 15 residues. The V end lost 5 bases, the J end lost 6 bases, and 17 bases lay between the germline ends. CDR3 loop: CASSLGGGGLQPQHF. CDR3 nucleotide sequence: TGTGCCAGTAGTCTTGGGGGAGGTGGTCTTCAGCCCCAGCATTTT.

About this clone: Other DNA sequences in this sample translate to the same CDR3. The chain joins TRBV19 to TRBJ2-7, with D possibly being TRBD1 (5 bases). Germline CDR1 is LNHDA and CDR2 is SQIVND (reference sequence). This CDR3 region has 12 residues. Between the trimmed V and J ends, which lost 3 bases and 4 bases, there was a span of 7 bases. CDR3: CASSIQGYEQYF. The CDR3 nucleotides are TGTGCCAGTAGTATTCAGGGTTACGAGCAGTACTTC.

With regard to this clone: The identical CDR3 is also encoded by other nucleotide sequences in the sample. V gene TRBV10-3 combines with J gene TRBJ2-5, with no clear D. The CDR3 has 12 amino acids. Germline V gives CDR1 ENHRY, CDR2 SYGVKD. V lost 0 bases and J 4 bases, leaving 3 bases between the germline ends. In DNA form, the CDR3 reads TGTGCCATCAGTGAGTCTTTAGAGACCCAGTACTTC. Translation gives CAISESLETQYF.

This rearrangement joins TRBV18 to TRBJ1-1; no clear D. The CDR3 is 13 amino acids. Germline V gene data show CDR1 as KGHSH and CDR2 as LQKENI. V was clipped by 0 bases and J by 5 bases, with 7 bases between them. In DNA form, the CDR3 reads TGTGCCAGCTCACCACCAGGATTTACTGAAGCTTTCTTT. Its protein product is CASSPPGFTEAFF.

The chain combines TRBV25-1 with TRBJ2-7; 7 nucleotides align to TRBD2. Germline V gene data show CDR1 as MGHDK and CDR2 as SYGVNS. The length of the CDR3 is 14 residues. V gave up 4 bases and J gave up 4 bases; unmatched junction bases: 7. Here the CDR3 reads CASSGGEGEYEQYF. CDR3 sequence (DNA): TGTGCCAGCAGTGGAGGGGAGGGCGAATACGAGCAGTACTTC.

The chain employs TRBV7-2 and TRBJ2-5, with 12 bases lining up with TRBD2. V lost 5 bases, J lost 2 bases, and 12 bases stayed unmatched. In germline, CDR1 is SGHTA, CDR2 FQGNSA. The CDR3 loop spans 18 amino acids. In DNA, the CDR3 is TGTGCCAGCAGCAATCCTAGCGGGAGGGGATATTTTCAAGAGACCCAGTACTTC. Translation gives CASSNPSGRGYFQETQYF.

Concerning this clone: Other nucleotide sequences from this sample produce the same CDR3. V is TRBV6-6 and J is TRBJ2-3; the D is unclear. V dropped 6 bases and J dropped 5 bases, with 6 bases sitting between them. The length of the CDR3 is 11 residues. Germline-derived CDR1 and CDR2 are MNHNY and SVGAGI (reference sequence). In DNA form, the CDR3 reads TGTGCCAGCAGCACCGGAGATACGCAGTATTTT. Its protein product is CASSTGDTQYF.

The V and J genes are TRBV18 and TRBJ2-2, with unresolved D. The V gene lost 4 bases and the J gene lost 7 bases, with 13 bases spanning the gap. The CDR3 spans 14 residues. Germline values: CDR1 KGHSH, CDR2 LQKENI. The CDR3, as DNA: TGTGCCAGCTCACAGGGTGCAGTCGGCGGGGAGCTGTTTTTT. It encodes CASSQGAVGGELFF.

Remarks on this clone: Additional DNA sequences in this sample encode the identical CDR3. This chain uses TRBV5-5 with TRBJ2-5; the D is unclear. The CDR3 runs 14 residues. Trimming left V 0 bases short and J 1 base short, with 7 bases between. Germline loops: CDR1 SGHKS, CDR2 YYEKEE (reference sequence). The DNA of the CDR3 is TGTGCCAGCAGCTTGGGGGCAGCCCAAGAGACCCAGTACTTC. It yields the protein CASSLGAAQETQYF.